This passage covers 18 T cell receptor beta chains from one sample sequenced in a study of beta chain features in type 1 diabetes. Reverse transcription of all isolated RNA meant that expressed TCRB transcripts were sequenced. Data came from immunoSEQ multiplex PCR; TCRdb stores just in-frame clones and leaves some out. Of some 230,000 clones in the sample, 9.6% were seen once. Sequenced: naive CD4+ T cells from blood. The source of these receptors is a woman in her late teens or twenties in good health.

The rearrangement uses TRBV7-9 and TRBJ1-4, with D possibly being TRBD1 (5 bases). V gave up 5 bases and J gave up 7 bases, with 17 bases separating them. The length of the CDR3 is 15 residues. Germline CDR1 is SEHNR and CDR2 is FQNEAQ (reference sequence). The CDR3 DNA reads as TGTGCCAGCAGCCCCCTCGGAGGGGTGGTTGAAAAACTGTTTTTT. This sequence encodes CASSPLGGVVEKLFF. Drawing the rest from reference TRBV7-9 and TRBJ1-4, the complete variable domain is DTGVSQNPRHKITKRGQNVTFRCDPISEHNRLYWYRQTLGQGPEFLTYFQNEAQLEKSRLLSDRFSAERPKGSFSTLEIQRTEQGDSAMYLCASSPLGGVVEKLFFGSGTQLSVL.

This clone was counted between two and nine times. V gene TRBV5-4 combines with J gene TRBJ2-7, with TRBD2 identical over 7 bases. The CDR3 runs to 15 residues. The germline V gene has CDR1 SGHNT and CDR2 YYREEE (reference sequence). The J segment lost 0 bases and the V segment lost 3 bases, leaving 6 bases of the junction unmatched. This CDR3 is CASSSGGLSSYEQYF. CDR3 nucleotide sequence: TGTGCCAGCAGCTCGGGAGGACTGAGCTCCTACGAGCAGTACTTC.

This clone appeared a few times. Written as DNA, the CDR3 is TGTGCCAGCAGCTTACTGGGACAGGGTGCCACTGAAGCTTTCTTT. As protein: CASSLLGQGATEAFF. This chain joins TRBV7-2 and TRBJ1-1, with 9 bases identical to TRBD1. CDR1 is SGHTA and CDR2 is FQGNSA in the germline V gene. J lost 4 bases, V lost 2 bases, and 5 bases had no gene match. This CDR3 spans 15 amino acids.

This clone was found a few times. This sequence joins TRBV7-2 and TRBJ2-5, with 9 bases aligning to TRBD2. The V segment lost 9 bases and the J segment 1 base; nucleotides outside the gene matches: 12. Germline V gene data show CDR1 as SGHTA and CDR2 as FQGNSA. CDR3 length equals 16 residues. CDR3 coding DNA: TGTGCCAGAGGGGGTAGCGGGGGATGGGGCCAAGAGACCCAGTACTTC. This sequence encodes CARGGSGGWGQETQYF.

The chain carries TRBV27 and TRBJ2-7; 8 nucleotides match TRBD2. The CDR3 consists of 14 residues. Per the germline V gene, CDR1 is MNHEY and CDR2 is SMNVEV (reference sequence). Trimming took 5 bases from V and 0 from J; bases not matched to a gene: 3. As DNA, the CDR3 is TGTGCCAGCAGTCTTAGCGGGAACTCCTACGAGCAGTACTTC. Translating gives CASSLSGNSYEQYF.

The J gene is TRBJ1-1, the V gene TRBV25-1; 12 bases align to TRBD1. CDR1 is MGHDK, CDR2 SYGVNS, per germline. This CDR3 has 16 residues. With V trimmed by 1 base and J by 11 bases, 11 bases remained unmatched. The CDR3 DNA follows: TGTGCCAGCAGTGAATTTGGGACAGGGGGCGCGGGGGGGGCTTTCTTT. Encoded protein: CASSEFGTGGAGGAFF. The whole variable domain, filled in from reference TRBV25-1 and TRBJ1-1, reads EADIYQTPRYLVIGTGKKITLECSQTMGHDKMYWYQQDPGMELHLIHYSYGVNSTEKGDLSSESTVSRIRTEHFPLTLESARPSHTSQYLCASSEFGTGGAGGAFFGQGTRLTVV.

This clone has just a few counts. V and J are TRBV30 and TRBJ2-3; D is ambiguous. The CDR3 spans 14 residues. Trimming pared 4 bases from V and 3 bases from J, leaving 14 bases between. The germline gives CDR1 GTSNPN, CDR2 SVGIG (reference sequence). CDR3 sequence: CAWTPLKTTDTQYF. The CDR3 DNA sequence: TGTGCCTGGACGCCTTTGAAAACAACAGATACGCAGTATTTT.

V is TRBV18 and J is TRBJ2-7, with D unclear. V dropped 1 base and J dropped 6 bases, with 7 bases sitting between them. Germline CDR1 KGHSH, CDR2 LQKENI. The CDR3 spans 12 residues. DNA for the CDR3: TGTGCCAGCTCACCACAATTATCCGAGCAGTACTTC. It yields the protein CASSPQLSEQYF.

This clone was observed a few times. The chain recombines TRBV6-5 with TRBJ1-1; no definite D call. This CDR3 comprises 13 residues. The germline CDR1 and CDR2 sequences are MNHEY and SVGAGI. Trimming cost V 5 bases and J 1 base, with 8 bases left between them. Here the CDR3 DNA reads TGTGCCAGCAGTGAAACATCGAACACTGAAGCTTTCTTT. Protein product: CASSETSNTEAFF.

The chain couples TRBV5-1 to TRBJ1-2; perhaps TRBD1 as D (5 bases). Germline loops: CDR1 SGHRS, CDR2 YFSETQ. V was pared by 4 bases and J by 4 bases, with 14 bases between. CDR3 length equals 14 residues. The CDR3: CASSPREGSYGYTF. The CDR3 region has the DNA TGCGCCAGCAGCCCCCGGGAGGGGAGCTATGGCTACACCTTC.

This clone was picked up a small number of times. The J gene is TRBJ2-3, the V gene TRBV18; no clear D gene. V dropped 8 bases and J dropped 2 bases, with 5 bases sitting between them. CDR3 length equals 11 residues. Germline CDR1 and CDR2: KGHSH and LQKENI. CDR3 amino acids: CASPYTDTQYF. The CDR3 DNA reads as TGTGCCAGCCCGTACACAGATACGCAGTATTTT.

This clone was recorded a few times. The genes are TRBV18 and TRBJ2-5; possible D gene TRBD2, 6 bases. Looked up from germline, CDR1 is KGHSH and CDR2 is LQKENI. With 3 bases removed from V and 5 bases from J, the gap between germline ends came to 19 bases. This CDR3 region has 16 residues. The CDR3 DNA reads TGTGCCAGCTCACCTAGGATAGGAGGGCCCCATGAGACCCAGTACTTC. It translates to CASSPRIGGPHETQYF.

The sample holds a few counts of this clone. Germline and junction disagree at one end, which may indicate a read error. The genes are TRBV7-9 and TRBJ2-7; D may be TRBD1 (6 bases). CDR1 SEHNR and CDR2 FQNEAQ come from the germline V gene (reference sequence). The CDR3 covers 12 residues. CDR3 region: CASSPGQFSSNF. The CDR3 nucleotides read TGTGCCAGCAGCCCCGGACAGTTTTCGTCGAACTTC.

The chain joins TRBV27 to TRBJ1-6, with a weak D call TRBD1 (5 bases). CDR1 is MNHEY and CDR2 is SMNVEV in the germline V gene (reference sequence). CDR3 length equals 15 residues. The V gene lost 5 bases and the J gene lost 5 bases, with 13 bases spanning the gap. In DNA, the CDR3 is TGTGCCAGCAGTCCCTACAGGTCTGATAATTCACCCCTCCACTTT. The encoded protein is CASSPYRSDNSPLHF.

This clone has just a few counts. The chain joins TRBV15 to TRBJ1-2; TRBD1 aligns across 9 bases. V was clipped by 0 bases and J by 6 bases; unmatched bases: 8. The germline CDR1 and CDR2 sequences are LNHNV and YYDKDF (reference sequence). The CDR3 has 16 residues. The CDR3: CATSRDPAGQGDGYTF. CDR3 nucleotides: TGTGCCACCAGCAGAGACCCGGCGGGACAGGGAGATGGCTACACCTTC.

This clone was detected a few times. The gene calls are TRBV2 and TRBJ2-5, with a possible D match to TRBD2 (5 bases). The CDR3 length is 14 residues. Per germline, CDR1 SNHLY and CDR2 FYNNEI. Trimming removed 4 bases from V and 3 bases from J, with 12 bases in between. The chain's CDR3 is CASSGEWGKETQYF. CDR3 DNA sequence: TGTGCCAGCAGTGGGGAGTGGGGTAAAGAGACCCAGTACTTC.

This rearrangement joins TRBV11-2 to TRBJ2-3; possible D gene TRBD2, 5 bases. Germline V gene data show CDR1 as SGHAT and CDR2 as FQNNGV. The CDR3 runs 14 residues. The V end was cut by 6 bases, the J end by 4 bases, with 14 bases between. The CDR3 bases are TGTGCCAGCAGAAGGCTAGCTCGGGCAGATACGCAGTATTTT. It yields the protein CASRRLARADTQYF.

The CDR3 DNA sequence: TGCGCCAGCAGCTTGAGACAGCCCCTAGATACGCAGTATTTT. It specifies CASSLRQPLDTQYF. This sequence joins TRBV5-1 and TRBJ2-3, with D maybe TRBD1 (5 bases). Germline CDR1 SGHRS, CDR2 YFSETQ. The CDR3 is made up of 14 amino acids. Trimming pared 1 base from V and 5 bases from J, leaving 11 bases between.